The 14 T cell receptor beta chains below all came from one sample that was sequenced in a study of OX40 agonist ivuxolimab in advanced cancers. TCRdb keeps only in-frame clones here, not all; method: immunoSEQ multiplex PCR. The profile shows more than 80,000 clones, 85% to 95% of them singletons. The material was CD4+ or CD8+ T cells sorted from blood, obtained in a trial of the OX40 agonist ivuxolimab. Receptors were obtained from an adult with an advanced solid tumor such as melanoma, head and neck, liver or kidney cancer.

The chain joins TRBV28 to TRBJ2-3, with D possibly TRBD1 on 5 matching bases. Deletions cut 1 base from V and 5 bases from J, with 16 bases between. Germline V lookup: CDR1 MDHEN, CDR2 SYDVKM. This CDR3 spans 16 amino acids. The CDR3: CASSLYRTARGDTQYF. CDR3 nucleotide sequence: TGTGCCAGCAGTTTATACCGGACCGCAAGGGGAGATACGCAGTATTTT.

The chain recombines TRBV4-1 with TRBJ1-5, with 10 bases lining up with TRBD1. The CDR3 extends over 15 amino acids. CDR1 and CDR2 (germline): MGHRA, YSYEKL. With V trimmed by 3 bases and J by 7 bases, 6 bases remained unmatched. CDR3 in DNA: TGCGCCAGCAGCCAGGACGGGACAGGGGTCCAGCCCCAGCATTTT. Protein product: CASSQDGTGVQPQHF.

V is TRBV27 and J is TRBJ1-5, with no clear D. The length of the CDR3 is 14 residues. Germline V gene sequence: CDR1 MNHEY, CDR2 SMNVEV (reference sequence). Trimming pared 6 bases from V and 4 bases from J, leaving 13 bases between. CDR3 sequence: CASSPKLGNQPQHF. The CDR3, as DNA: TGTGCCAGCAGCCCGAAGTTAGGGAATCAGCCCCAGCATTTT.

The CDR3 nucleotides read TGTGCCGTCGGTAGGCAGGTTAACAATCAGCCCCAGCATTTT. Its protein product is CAVGRQVNNQPQHF. This chain joins TRBV2 and TRBJ1-5; no reliable D call. Germline V gene sequence: CDR1 SNHLY, CDR2 FYNNEI. Trimming stripped 11 bases from V and 3 bases from J, with 17 bases between. This CDR3 contains 14 residues.

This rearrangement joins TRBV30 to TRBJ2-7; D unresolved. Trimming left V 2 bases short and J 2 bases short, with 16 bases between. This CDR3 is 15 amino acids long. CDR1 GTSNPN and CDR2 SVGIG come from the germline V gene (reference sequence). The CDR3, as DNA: TGTGCCTGGAGTCTACCGGTAGGGCTTGCCTACGAGCAGTACTTC. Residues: CAWSLPVGLAYEQYF. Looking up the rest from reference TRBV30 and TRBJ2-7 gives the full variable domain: SQTIHQWPATLVQPVGSPLSLECTVEGTSNPNLYWYRQAAGRGLQLLFYSVGIGQISSEVPQNLSASRPQDRQFILSSKKLLLSDSGFYLCAWSLPVGLAYEQYFGPGTRLTVT.

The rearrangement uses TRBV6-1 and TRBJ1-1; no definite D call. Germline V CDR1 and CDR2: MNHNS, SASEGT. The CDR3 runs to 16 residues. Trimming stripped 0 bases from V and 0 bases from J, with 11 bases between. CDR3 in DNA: TGTGCCAGCAGTGAAGCGCTTCCAAGGATGAACACTGAAGCTTTCTTT. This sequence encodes CASSEALPRMNTEAFF.

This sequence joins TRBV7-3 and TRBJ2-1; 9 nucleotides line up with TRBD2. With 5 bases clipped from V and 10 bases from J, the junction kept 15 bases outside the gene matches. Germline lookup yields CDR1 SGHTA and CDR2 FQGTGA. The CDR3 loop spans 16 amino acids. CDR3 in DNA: TGTGCCAGCAGCCCGCGGGCGTCTAGCGGGATGTCGGAGCAGTTCTTC. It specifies CASSPRASSGMSEQFF. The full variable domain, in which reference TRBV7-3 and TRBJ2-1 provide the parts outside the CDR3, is GAGVSQTPSNKVTEKGKYVELRCDPISGHTALYWYRQSLGQGPEFLIYFQGTGAADDSGLPNDRFFAVRPEGSVSTLKIQRTERGDSAVYLCASSPRASSGMSEQFFGPGTRLTVL.

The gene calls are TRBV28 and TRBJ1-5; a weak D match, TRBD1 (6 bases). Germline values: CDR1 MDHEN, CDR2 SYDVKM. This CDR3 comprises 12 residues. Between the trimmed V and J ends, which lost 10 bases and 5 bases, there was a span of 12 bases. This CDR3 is CATQPGDQPQHF. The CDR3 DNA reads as TGTGCCACCCAGCCAGGGGATCAGCCCCAGCATTTT.

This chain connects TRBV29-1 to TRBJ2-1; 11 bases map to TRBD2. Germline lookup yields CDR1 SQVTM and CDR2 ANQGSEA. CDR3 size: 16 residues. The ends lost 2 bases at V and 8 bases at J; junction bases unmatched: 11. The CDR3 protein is CSVEKGLAGGLDEQFF. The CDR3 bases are TGCAGCGTTGAAAAGGGGCTAGCGGGAGGTCTAGATGAGCAGTTCTTC.

DNA for the CDR3: TGCGCCAGCAGCTTGATGTCGGGGGGTGGAGAGACCCAGTACTTC. Residues: CASSLMSGGGETQYF. The chain joins TRBV5-1 to TRBJ2-5; the match to TRBD2 covers 7 bases. CDR3 length: 15 amino acids. The J segment lost 4 bases and the V segment lost 1 base, leaving 7 bases of the junction unmatched. Per the germline V gene, CDR1 is SGHRS and CDR2 is YFSETQ.

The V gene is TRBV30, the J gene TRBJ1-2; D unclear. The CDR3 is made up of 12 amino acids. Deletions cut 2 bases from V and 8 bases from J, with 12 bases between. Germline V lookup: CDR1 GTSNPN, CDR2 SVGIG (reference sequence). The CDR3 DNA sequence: TGTGCCTGGAGTTCCCCTCTGGGGGGCTACACCTTC. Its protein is CAWSSPLGGYTF.

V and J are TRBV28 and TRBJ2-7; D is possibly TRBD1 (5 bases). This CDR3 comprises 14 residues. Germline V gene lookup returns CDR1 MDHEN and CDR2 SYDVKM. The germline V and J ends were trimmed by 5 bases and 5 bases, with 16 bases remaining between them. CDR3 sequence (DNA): TGTGCCAGCAGTCCAAGCCAGGGATCGAACGAGCAGTACTTC. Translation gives CASSPSQGSNEQYF.

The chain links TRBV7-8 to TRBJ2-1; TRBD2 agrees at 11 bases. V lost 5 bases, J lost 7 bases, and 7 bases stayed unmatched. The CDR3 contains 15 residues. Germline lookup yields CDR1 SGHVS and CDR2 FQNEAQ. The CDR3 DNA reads TGTGCCAGCAGCGAGGGACTAGCGGAAGGGAATGAGCAGTTCTTC. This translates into CASSEGLAEGNEQFF.

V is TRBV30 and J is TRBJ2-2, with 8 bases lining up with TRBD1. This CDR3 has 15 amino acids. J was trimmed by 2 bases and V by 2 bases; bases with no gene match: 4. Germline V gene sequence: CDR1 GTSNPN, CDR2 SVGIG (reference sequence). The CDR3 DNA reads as TGTGCCTGGAGTCGGACAGGGATCAACACCGGGGAGCTGTTTTTT. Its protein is CAWSRTGINTGELFF. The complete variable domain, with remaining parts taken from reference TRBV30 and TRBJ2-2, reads SQTIHQWPATLVQPVGSPLSLECTVEGTSNPNLYWYRQAAGRGLQLLFYSVGIGQISSEVPQNLSASRPQDRQFILSSKKLLLSDSGFYLCAWSRTGINTGELFFGEGSRLTVL.